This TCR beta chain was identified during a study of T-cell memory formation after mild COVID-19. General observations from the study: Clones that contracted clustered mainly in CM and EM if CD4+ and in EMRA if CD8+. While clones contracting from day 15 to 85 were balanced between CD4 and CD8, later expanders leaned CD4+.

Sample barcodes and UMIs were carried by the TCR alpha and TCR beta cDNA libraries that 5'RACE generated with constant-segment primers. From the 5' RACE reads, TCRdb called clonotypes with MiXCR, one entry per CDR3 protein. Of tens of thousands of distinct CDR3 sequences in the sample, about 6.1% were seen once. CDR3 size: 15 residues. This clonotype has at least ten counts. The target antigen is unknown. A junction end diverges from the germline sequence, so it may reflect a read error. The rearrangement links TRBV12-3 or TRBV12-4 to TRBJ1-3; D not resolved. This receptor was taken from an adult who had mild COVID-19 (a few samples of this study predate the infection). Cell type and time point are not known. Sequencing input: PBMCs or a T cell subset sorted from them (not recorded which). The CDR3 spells CASRLGRTSGNTIYF. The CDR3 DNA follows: TGTGCCAGCAGGTTAGGACGGACCTCTGGAAACACCATATATTTT.